This T cell receptor (beta chain) was identified during a study of beta chain features in type 1 diabetes. Points on this clone: The antigen remains unidentified.

General study results and limits: In every one of the four CD4+ subsets, TCRB CDR3s were moderately but significantly shorter in Type 1 diabetes patients. These data did not resolve whether HLA type affects TCRB rearrangement.

Since all of the isolated RNA was reverse transcribed, expressed TCRB transcripts were what got sequenced. Clones were read by immunoSEQ multiplex PCR, and TCRdb kept only the in-frame ones, dropping some. The repertoire holds about 270,000 clones, with roughly an eighth as singletons. Germline V gene sequence: CDR1 KGHSH, CDR2 LQKENI. This CDR3 is built from 14 residues. Trimming left V 0 bases short and J 6 bases short, with 9 bases between. What was sequenced was naive CD4+ T cells from blood. The chain carries TRBV18 and TRBJ2-1; D might be TRBD1 (5 bases). The TCR originated in a man in his thirties or forties with type 1 diabetes. CDR3 amino acids: CASSPPEGVNEQFF. Here the CDR3 DNA reads TGTGCCAGCTCACCACCAGAAGGGGTCAATGAGCAGTTCTTC.